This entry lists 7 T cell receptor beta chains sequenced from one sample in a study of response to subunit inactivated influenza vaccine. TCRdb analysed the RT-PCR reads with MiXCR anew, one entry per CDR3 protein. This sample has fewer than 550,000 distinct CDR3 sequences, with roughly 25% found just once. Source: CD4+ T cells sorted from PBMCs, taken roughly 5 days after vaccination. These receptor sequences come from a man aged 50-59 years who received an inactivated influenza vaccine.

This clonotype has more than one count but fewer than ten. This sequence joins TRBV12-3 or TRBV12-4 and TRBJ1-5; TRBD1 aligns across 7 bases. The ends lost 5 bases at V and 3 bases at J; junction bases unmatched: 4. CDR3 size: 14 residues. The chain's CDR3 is CASSPGTDNQPQHF. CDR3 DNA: TGTGCCAGCAGTCCCGGGACAGACAATCAGCCCCAGCATTTT.

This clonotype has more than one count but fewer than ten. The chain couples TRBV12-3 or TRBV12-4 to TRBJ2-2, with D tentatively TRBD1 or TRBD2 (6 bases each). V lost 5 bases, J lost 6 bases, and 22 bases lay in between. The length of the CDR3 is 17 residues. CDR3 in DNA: TGTGCCAGCAGTGTCAGGGGACTTGGGATCTCCGCCGGGGAGCTGTTTTTT. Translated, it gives CASSVRGLGISAGELFF.

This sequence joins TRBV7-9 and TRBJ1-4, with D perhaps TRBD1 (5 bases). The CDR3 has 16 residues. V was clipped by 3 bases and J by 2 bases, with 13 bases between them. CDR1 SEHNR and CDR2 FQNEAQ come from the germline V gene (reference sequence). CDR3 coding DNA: TGTGCCAGCAGCTTTAGCCGGGGACGGACTAATGAAAAACTGTTTTTT. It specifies CASSFSRGRTNEKLFF.

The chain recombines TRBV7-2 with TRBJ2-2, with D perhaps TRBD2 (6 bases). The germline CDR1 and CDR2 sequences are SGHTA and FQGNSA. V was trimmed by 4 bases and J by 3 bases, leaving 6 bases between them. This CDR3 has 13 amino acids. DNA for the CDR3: TGTGCCAGCAGCTGGAGGGACACCGGGGAGCTGTTTTTT. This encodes CASSWRDTGELFF.

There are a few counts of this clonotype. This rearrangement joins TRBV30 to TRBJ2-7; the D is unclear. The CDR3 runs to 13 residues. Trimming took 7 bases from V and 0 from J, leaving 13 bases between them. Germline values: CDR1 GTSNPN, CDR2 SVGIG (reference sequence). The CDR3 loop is CALDIVLSYEQYF. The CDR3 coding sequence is TGTGCCTTAGACATTGTGCTCTCCTACGAGCAGTACTTC.

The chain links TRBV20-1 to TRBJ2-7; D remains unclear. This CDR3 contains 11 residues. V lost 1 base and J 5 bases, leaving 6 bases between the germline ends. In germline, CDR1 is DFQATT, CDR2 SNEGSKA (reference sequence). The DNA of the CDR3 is TGCAGTGCTAGAGTAGGACACGAGCAGTACTTC. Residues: CSARVGHEQYF.

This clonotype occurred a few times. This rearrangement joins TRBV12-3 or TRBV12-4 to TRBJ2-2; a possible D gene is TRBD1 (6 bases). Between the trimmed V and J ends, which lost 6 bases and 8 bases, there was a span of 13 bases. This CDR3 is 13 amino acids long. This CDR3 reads CASREGVKGELFF. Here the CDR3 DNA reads TGTGCCAGCAGAGAGGGGGTCAAGGGGGAGCTGTTTTTT.